This T cell receptor (beta chain) appears in the sequencing data of a study of blood T cell repertoires in COVID-19. Across the whole study: T cells, B-cell-depleted T cells, or PBMCs supplied cDNA or gDNA.

Source study methods: Scientists estimated how many nucleated cells there were by amplifying reference gene primers. Repertoires were generated with immunoSEQ multiplex PCR, while TCRdb's copy carries only in-frame clones and drops some. That table furnishes V, J and clone size, whereas the DNA furnished D and trimming. The sample shows fewer than 250,000 clones, about 88% of them seen only once. With 2 bases clipped from V and 2 bases from J, the junction kept 8 bases outside the gene matches. The germline gives CDR1 MNHEY, CDR2 SMNVEV (reference sequence). CDR3 size: 19 residues. The age range of participants was about 18 to 89 years, with residence in fewer than 25 US areas.

V usage is TRBV27 and J usage is TRBJ2-6, with 11 bases that match TRBD1. Sequenced: PBMCs or T cells enriched from blood (not recorded which). This receptor was taken from a woman between 40 and 55 years old in a cohort exposed to, infected with or recovered from COVID-19 (not recorded which). In DNA, the CDR3 is TGTGCCAGCAGTTTAGCCTCCCGGGACAGGGGGACTGGGGCCAACGTCCTGACTTTC. Its protein is CASSLASRDRGTGANVLTF.